This TCR beta chain stems from a study of T-cell memory formation after mild COVID-19. At the level of the study: TCR clusters were mostly confined to one donor each.

This clonotype was recorded a few times. This CDR3 has 16 residues. The germline gives CDR1 KGHSH, CDR2 LQKENI. V was pared by 3 bases and J by 2 bases, with 10 bases of the junction left unmatched. Using constant-segment primers, 5'RACE produced TCR alpha and TCR beta cDNA libraries carrying sample barcodes and UMIs. Via MiXCR, TCRdb re-called the 5' RACE reads, giving one row per CDR3 protein. The data show roughly 130,000 distinct CDR3 sequences, approximately 15% seen once. The chain recombines TRBV18 with TRBJ2-7; 7 bases match TRBD2. The sequence was collected from a man between 18 and 35 years old who had mild COVID-19 (a few samples of this study predate the infection). Cell type and time point are not known. The sequenced sample was PBMCs or a T cell subset sorted from them (not recorded which). The CDR3 is CASSPRTAGGTYEQYF. The DNA of the CDR3 is TGTGCCAGCTCACCCCGGACGGCCGGGGGGACCTACGAGCAGTACTTC.